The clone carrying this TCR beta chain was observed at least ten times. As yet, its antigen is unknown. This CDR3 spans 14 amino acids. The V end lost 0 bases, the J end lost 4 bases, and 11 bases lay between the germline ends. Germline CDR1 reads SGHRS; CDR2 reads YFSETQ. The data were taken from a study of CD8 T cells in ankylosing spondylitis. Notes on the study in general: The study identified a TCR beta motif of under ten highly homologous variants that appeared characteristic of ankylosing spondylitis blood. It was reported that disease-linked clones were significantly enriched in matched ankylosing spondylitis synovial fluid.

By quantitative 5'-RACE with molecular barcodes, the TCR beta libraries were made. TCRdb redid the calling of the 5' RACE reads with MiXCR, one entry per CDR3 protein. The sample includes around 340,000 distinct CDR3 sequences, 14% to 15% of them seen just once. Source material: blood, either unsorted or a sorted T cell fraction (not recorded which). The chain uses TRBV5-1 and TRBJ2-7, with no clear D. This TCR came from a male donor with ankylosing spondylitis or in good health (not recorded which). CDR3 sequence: CASSLEGRPYEQYF. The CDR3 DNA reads TGCGCCAGCAGCTTGGAGGGCAGACCTTACGAGCAGTACTTC. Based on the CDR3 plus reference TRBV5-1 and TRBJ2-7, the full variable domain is KAGVTQTPRYLIKTRGQQVTLSCSPISGHRSVSWYQQTPGQGLQFLFEYFSETQRNKGNFPGRFSGRQFSNSRSEMNVSTLELGDSALYLCASSLEGRPYEQYFGPGTRLTVT.